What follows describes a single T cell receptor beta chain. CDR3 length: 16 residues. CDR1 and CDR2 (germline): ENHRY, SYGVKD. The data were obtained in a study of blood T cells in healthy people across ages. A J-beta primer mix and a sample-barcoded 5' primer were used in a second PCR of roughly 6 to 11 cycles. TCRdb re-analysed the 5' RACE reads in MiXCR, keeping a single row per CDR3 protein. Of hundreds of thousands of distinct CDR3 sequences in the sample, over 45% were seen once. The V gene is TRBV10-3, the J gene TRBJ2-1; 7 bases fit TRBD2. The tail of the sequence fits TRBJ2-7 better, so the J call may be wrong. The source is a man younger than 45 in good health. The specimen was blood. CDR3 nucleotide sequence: TGTGCCATCAGTGTGAGAACGGGAGGAAAATACAATGAGCAGTACTTC. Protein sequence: CAISVRTGGKYNEQYF.